The 3 T cell receptor beta chains presented below share a single source sample, sequenced in a study. TCRdb re-called the RT-PCR reads with MiXCR, one entry per CDR3 protein. The sample holds almost 700,000 distinct CDR3 sequences; 12% to 15% are singletons and the top ten take roughly 3.6%. The sequenced material came from memory CD4+ T cells from blood. These receptor sequences come from a female donor in good health, serving as a healthy control.

This clonotype was counted between two and nine times. J is TRBJ1-6 and V is TRBV10-3; D unresolved. The CDR3 length is 16 residues. The germline V gene encodes CDR1 ENHRY and CDR2 SYGVKD. Trimming removed 4 bases from V and 6 bases from J, with 16 bases in between. The CDR3 bases are TGTGCCATCAGTGGGACGAACAACTTCGGTAATTCACCCCTCCACTTT. It is translated as CAISGTNNFGNSPLHF.

The chain carries TRBV5-1 and TRBJ2-3; 7 nucleotides line up with TRBD2. Germline-derived CDR1 and CDR2 are SGHRS and YFSETQ. The CDR3 is made up of 14 amino acids. V shed 6 bases, J shed 7 bases, and the junction held 11 bases outside the gene matches. In DNA form, the CDR3 reads TGCGCCAGCACACCCACGGGAGGTGGAAATACGCAGTATTTT. This encodes CASTPTGGGNTQYF.

This clonotype has at least ten counts. The V gene is TRBV4-1, the J gene TRBJ2-1; a possible D gene is TRBD2 (6 bases). Between the trimmed V and J ends, which lost 0 bases and 12 bases, there was a span of 21 bases. Looked up from germline, CDR1 is MGHRA and CDR2 is YSYEKL. The CDR3 extends over 16 amino acids. CDR3 region: CASSQDEAASAFVQFF. The CDR3 bases are TGCGCCAGCAGCCAAGATGAGGCGGCTAGCGCCTTCGTGCAGTTCTTC.